A single sample is the source of the 21 T cell receptor beta chains below, sequenced in a study of blood T cell repertoires in COVID-19. Measured with immunoSEQ multiplex PCR; TCRdb has only the in-frame clones, and not every one. The sample lists under 250,000 clones, more than 70% seen once, with roughly an eighth in the top ten. The source material was peripheral blood. These receptors originate from an elderly man with acute or convalescent COVID-19.

V is TRBV3-1 (or the pseudogene TRBV3-2) and J is TRBJ1-2; 7 bases line up with TRBD1. Trimming removed 0 bases from V and 7 bases from J; junction bases left unmatched: 2. The germline V gene encodes CDR1 LGHDT and CDR2 YNNKEL (reference sequence). This CDR3 has 13 amino acids. The CDR3 sequence: CASSQEHRGGYTF. The CDR3 region has the DNA TGTGCCAGCAGCCAAGAACACAGGGGTGGCTACACCTTC.

The chain couples TRBV5-6 to TRBJ1-1, with 7 bases that match TRBD1. V shed 3 bases, J shed 0 bases, and the junction held 8 bases outside the gene matches. CDR1 and CDR2 from the germline V gene are SGHDT and YYEEEE. The CDR3 loop spans 16 amino acids. As DNA, the CDR3 is TGTGCCAGCAGCTCAACCAACGGGACAGTGAACACTGAAGCTTTCTTT. Its translation is CASSSTNGTVNTEAFF.

The chain carries TRBV5-1 and TRBJ1-4, with D unresolved. V lost 6 bases, J lost 6 bases, and 12 bases lay in between. The CDR3 runs 13 residues. The germline CDR1 and CDR2 sequences are SGHRS and YFSETQ. CDR3 in DNA: TGCGCCAGCAAGGCCGACAATGATGAAAAACTGTTTTTT. Translated, it gives CASKADNDEKLFF.

The genes are TRBV6-5 and TRBJ2-2; the D is unclear. The V gene lost 8 bases and the J gene lost 7 bases, with 11 bases spanning the gap. CDR1 and CDR2 from the germline V gene are MNHEY and SVGAGI. The CDR3 contains 12 residues. CDR3 nucleotides: TGTGCCAGCTCCCGTGAGGTCGGGGAGCTGTTTTTT. Translation: CASSREVGELFF.

The chain uses TRBV27 and TRBJ1-4; 9 nucleotides align to TRBD1. Germline V CDR1 and CDR2: MNHEY, SMNVEV (reference sequence). The CDR3 runs 15 residues. The V gene end was trimmed by 6 bases and the J gene end by 8 bases; junction bases not matched to a gene: 10. The CDR3 loop is CASRGSGQGEEKLFF. CDR3 DNA: TGTGCCAGCAGGGGATCGGGACAGGGCGAGGAAAAACTGTTTTTT.

This sequence joins TRBV13 and TRBJ1-1; 7 bases match TRBD1. CDR3 size: 14 residues. Losses at the gene ends were 5 bases for V and 1 base for J; bases not matched to a gene: 4. Germline CDR1 PRHDT, CDR2 FYEKMQ (reference sequence). The CDR3 nucleotides are TGTGCCAGCAGCGGTCGACAGGGGAACACTGAAGCTTTCTTT. Amino acids: CASSGRQGNTEAFF.

The chain uses TRBV4-1 and TRBJ1-4; a possible D gene is TRBD1 (5 bases). V lost 3 bases and J 5 bases, leaving 16 bases between the germline ends. This CDR3 comprises 16 residues. Germline CDR1 and CDR2: MGHRA and YSYEKL. CDR3 loop: CASSHGGTAGNEKLFF. The DNA of the CDR3 is TGCGCCAGCAGCCACGGGGGGACTGCAGGGAATGAAAAACTGTTTTTT.

The CDR3 loop reads CSARPSTEAFF. The CDR3 nucleotides read TGCAGTGCTAGGCCCAGCACTGAAGCTTTCTTT. V gene TRBV20-1 combines with J gene TRBJ1-1; D is ambiguous. Germline loops: CDR1 DFQATT, CDR2 SNEGSKA (reference sequence). There are 11 residues in the CDR3. Trimming took off 3 bases at V and 4 bases at J, with 6 bases between the two ends.

A single count supports this clone. The rearrangement links TRBV19 to TRBJ1-2; TRBD1 might be the D (6 bases). CDR3 length: 12 amino acids. Trimming took off 9 bases at V and 8 bases at J, with 16 bases between the two ends. Per the germline V gene, CDR1 is LNHDA and CDR2 is SQIVND (reference sequence). CDR3 amino acids: CASLDRKKGYTF. The CDR3 DNA reads as TGTGCCAGCCTAGACAGGAAGAAAGGCTACACCTTC.

The genes are TRBV6-6 and TRBJ1-2, with 7 nucleotides matching TRBD1. Looked up from germline, CDR1 is MNHNY and CDR2 is SVGAGI (reference sequence). The V gene end was trimmed by 2 bases and the J gene end by 8 bases; junction bases not matched to a gene: 8. The CDR3 spans 14 residues. DNA of the CDR3: TGTGCCAGCAGTTACGCGGACAGGAGTGAGGGCTACACCTTC. It translates to CASSYADRSEGYTF.

V gene TRBV7-8 combines with J gene TRBJ1-2; 9 bases align to TRBD1. V gave up 0 bases and J gave up 1 base; unmatched junction bases: 3. Germline V gene lookup returns CDR1 SGHVS and CDR2 FQNEAQ. The CDR3 is 16 residues long. DNA for the CDR3: TGTGCCAGCAGCTTAGCTGGGACAGGGAATAACTATGGCTACACCTTC. It translates to CASSLAGTGNNYGYTF.

This clone was detected only once. The chain couples TRBV12-5 to TRBJ2-7, with D unresolved. The length of the CDR3 is 13 residues. Germline lookup yields CDR1 LGHNT and CDR2 FRNRAP. V lost 1 base and J 2 bases, leaving 6 bases between the germline ends. The DNA for the CDR3 is TGTGCTAGTGGTTTGGGCCCGGCCTACGAGCAGTACTTC. The encoded protein is CASGLGPAYEQYF.

The chain couples TRBV10-3 to TRBJ2-7; tentative D call: TRBD2 (6 bases). Germline CDR1 is ENHRY and CDR2 is SYGVKD. The V and J ends lost 10 bases and 4 bases respectively, with 26 bases between them. This CDR3 spans 16 amino acids. The CDR3 reads CATTDSGARQLYEQYF. CDR3 sequence (DNA): TGTGCCACCACTGATAGCGGAGCACGCCAGCTATACGAGCAGTACTTC.

This clone was detected only once. The CDR3 region is CASSSPGTGFTGELFF. Here the CDR3 DNA reads TGCGCCAGCAGTTCTCCCGGGACAGGGTTCACCGGGGAGCTGTTTTTT. The gene calls are TRBV5-1 and TRBJ2-2; TRBD1 agrees at 9 bases. This CDR3 is 16 amino acids long. Looked up from germline, CDR1 is SGHRS and CDR2 is YFSETQ. After removal of 5 bases from V and 4 bases from J, the junction contained 9 bases not matched to a gene.

As to this clone: Compared with germline, one end of the junction differs, possibly owing to a read error. The V call is TRBV7-7, the J call TRBJ2-7; 7 bases agree with TRBD1. From germline, CDR1 is SSHAT and CDR2 FNYEAQ (reference sequence). CDR3 length: 15 residues. The CDR3: CASSLEGGDEYEQYF. In nucleotides, the CDR3 is TGTGCTAGCAGCTTAGAAGGGGGCGATGAATACGAGCAGTACTTC.

The chain employs TRBV5-1 and TRBJ1-1; D perhaps matches TRBD1 (6 bases). The CDR3 spans 15 residues. Trimming pared 2 bases from V and 1 base from J, leaving 12 bases between. CDR1 and CDR2 (germline): SGHRS, YFSETQ. In DNA form, the CDR3 reads TGCGCCAGCAGCTTACTGGGACAAACGAACACTGAAGCTTTCTTT. This sequence encodes CASSLLGQTNTEAFF.

The rearrangement joins TRBV2 to TRBJ2-5; 13 positions match TRBD2. The CDR3 spans 13 residues. V dropped 10 bases and J dropped 2; count of bases not matched to a gene: 1. The germline CDR1 and CDR2 sequences are SNHLY and FYNNEI. CDR3 protein: CAMGLAGQETQYF. The CDR3 nucleotides are TGTGCCATGGGACTAGCGGGGCAAGAGACCCAGTACTTC.

This chain joins TRBV24-1 and TRBJ2-2; 10 bases align to TRBD1. The CDR3 covers 17 residues. The germline gives CDR1 KGHDR, CDR2 SFDVKD. V dropped 4 bases and J dropped 3; count of bases not matched to a gene: 7. CDR3 bases: TGTGCCACCAGTGACCCTCGACAGGGGGCCTACACCGGGGAGCTGTTTTTT. As protein: CATSDPRQGAYTGELFF.

Here the CDR3 DNA reads TGCAGCGGCGGACAGGGTCGAGAGACCCAGTACTTC. The encoded protein is CSGGQGRETQYF. This sequence joins TRBV29-1 and TRBJ2-5; 8 nucleotides match TRBD1. The junction had 5 bases not matched to a gene; V was cut back by 7 bases and J by 4 bases. Looked up from germline, CDR1 is SQVTM and CDR2 is ANQGSEA. CDR3 length equals 12 residues.

V gene TRBV7-9 combines with J gene TRBJ1-5; 9 bases line up with TRBD1. The ends lost 6 bases at V and 2 bases at J; junction bases unmatched: 2. The CDR3 extends over 14 amino acids. Germline V gives CDR1 SEHNR, CDR2 FQNEAQ (reference sequence). CDR3 in DNA: TGTGCCAGCAGTGACAGGGGGGGCAATCAGCCCCAGCATTTT. Translating it yields CASSDRGGNQPQHF. The full variable domain, in which reference TRBV7-9 and TRBJ1-5 provide the parts outside the CDR3, is DTGVSQNPRHKITKRGQNVTFRCDPISEHNRLYWYRQTLGQGPEFLTYFQNEAQLEKSRLLSDRFSAERPKGSFSTLEIQRTEQGDSAMYLCASSDRGGNQPQHFGDGTRLSIL.

The J gene is TRBJ1-6, the V gene TRBV7-9; no clear D gene. Germline CDR1 is SEHNR and CDR2 is FQNEAQ (reference sequence). V dropped 6 bases and J dropped 7 bases, with 16 bases sitting between them. This CDR3 contains 15 residues. The CDR3 nucleotides are TGTGCCAGCAGGAAAACGAGCCTTGAAAATTCACCCCTCCACTTT. It encodes CASRKTSLENSPLHF.